Detailed here is one T cell receptor (beta chain). The data derive from a study of T cells after yellow fever vaccination. Germline lookup yields CDR1 SGHTA and CDR2 FQGTGA. The CDR3 sequence is 14 residues long. V lost 5 bases and J lost 4, with 9 bases in between. TCRdb reprocessed the 5' RACE reads via MiXCR and lists one record per CDR3 protein. Here the sample spans hundreds of thousands of distinct CDR3 sequences, about 19% being singletons. Sample: PBMCs, taken before the yellow fever booster vaccination. V gene TRBV7-3 combines with J gene TRBJ1-6, with a weak D call TRBD1 (6 bases). This receptor was taken from a young man who received the YFV17D yellow fever vaccine. CDR3 loop: CASSATGYNSPLHF. The CDR3 nucleotides are TGTGCCAGCAGCGCTACAGGGTATAATTCACCCCTCCACTTT.